This is a list of T cell receptor beta chains from one sample in a study of blood T cell repertoires in COVID-19. The table came from immunoSEQ multiplex PCR; TCRdb's copy has only in-frame clones and leaves some out. The sample yields about 260,000 clones, 85% to 90% seen once. The sequenced sample consisted of peripheral blood. The receptors derive from a woman aged 55-69 years with COVID-19, enrolled during active disease. The CDR3 runs from the conserved cysteine through the conserved F or W. D genes are given only for firm matches. For some rows the clone size is stated as once, few or many, or as a class when expanded; others skip it.

j_call clone_size d_call v_call cdr3_aa cdr3_nt
TRBJ1-2 . TRBD1 TRBV6-5 CASTPTGGGYGYTF TGTGCCAGCACCCCGACAGGGGGCGGCTATGGCTACACCTTC
TRBJ2-7 once . TRBV18 CASSRAGMSSYEQYF TGTGCCAGCTCGCGGGCCGGGATGAGCTCCTACGAGCAGTACTTC
TRBJ2-1 . . TRBV30 CAWTKKRDYNEQFF TGTGCCTGGACGAAAAAGCGAGACTACAATGAGCAGTTCTTC
TRBJ2-1 . . TRBV7-8 CASSSVPEGRDEQFF TGTGCCAGCAGCTCCGTCCCGGAGGGCCGTGATGAGCAGTTCTTC
TRBJ2-1 once TRBD1 TRBV9 CASSVGIGDRGANEQFF TGTGCCAGCAGCGTAGGAATAGGGGACAGGGGGGCTAATGAGCAGTTCTTC
TRBJ1-1 . . TRBV29-1 CSVEVSGVGEAFF TGCAGCGTTGAAGTTTCGGGGGTGGGTGAAGCTTTCTTT
TRBJ1-5 . . TRBV6-5 CASRRGNHQPQHF TGTGCCAGCCGGAGGGGAAACCATCAGCCCCAGCATTTT
TRBJ2-1 . TRBD2 TRBV9 CASSIGLAGVNEQFF TGTGCCAGCAGCATCGGACTAGCGGGAGTAAATGAGCAGTTCTTC
TRBJ2-3 . . TRBV24-1 CATPYTSRRSTDTQYF TGTGCCACTCCTTATACTAGCAGAAGAAGCACAGATACGCAGTATTTT
TRBJ1-2 . TRBD1 TRBV9 CASSPSGWDRGYYGYTF TGTGCCAGCAGCCCATCCGGATGGGACAGGGGATACTATGGCTACACCTTC
TRBJ1-5 . . TRBV10-3 CAISEFKGFVNQPQHF TGTGCCATCAGTGAATTTAAGGGGTTTGTCAATCAGCCCCAGCATTTT
TRBJ1-5 . . TRBV30 CAWSSGSDQPQHF TGTGCCTGGAGTTCGGGGTCGGATCAGCCCCAGCATTTT
TRBJ1-2 . TRBD1 TRBV19 CASSRQGDGYTF TGTGCCAGTAGTAGACAGGGGGATGGCTACACCTTC
TRBJ1-5 . . TRBV30 CAWSVRGRQPQHF TGTGCCTGGAGTGTAAGGGGCCGTCAGCCCCAGCATTTT